This T cell receptor (beta chain) originates from a study of CD8 T cells in Susac syndrome. This clonotype was picked up one time. TCR beta from blood CD8+ and CD4+ T cells was sequenced. The TEMRA cells underwent FACS enrichment, while the CD8+ and CD4+ T cells underwent negative isolation. The germline V and J ends were trimmed by 1 base and 2 bases, with 6 bases remaining between them. This CDR3 has 15 residues. The germline V gene has CDR1 SGHVS and CDR2 FQNEAQ. Reverse transcription of roughly 0.45 to 1 ug RNA was carried out with random hexamers. In TCRdb, the immunoSEQ multiplex PCR reads were re-called with MiXCR into one record per CDR3 protein. This sample has more than 20,000 distinct CDR3 sequences; around 94% occur once, and the top ten carry roughly 0.25%.

The receptor comes from a human donor in good health. The sequencing sample was made of CD8+ T cells from PBMCs. The genes are TRBV7-8 and TRBJ2-6; D uncertain. In DNA form, the CDR3 reads TGTGCCAGCAGCTTAGGCCCTACTGGGGCCAACGTCCTGACTTTC. As protein: CASSLGPTGANVLTF.